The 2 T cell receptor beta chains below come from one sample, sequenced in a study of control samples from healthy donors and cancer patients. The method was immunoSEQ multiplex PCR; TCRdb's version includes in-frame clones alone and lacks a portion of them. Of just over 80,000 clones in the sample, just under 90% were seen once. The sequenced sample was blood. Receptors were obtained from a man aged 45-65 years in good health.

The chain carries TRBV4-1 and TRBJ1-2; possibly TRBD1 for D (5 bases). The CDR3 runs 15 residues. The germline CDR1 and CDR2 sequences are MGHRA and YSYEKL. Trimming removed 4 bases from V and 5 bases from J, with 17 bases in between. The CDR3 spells CASSPGQGLVYGYTF. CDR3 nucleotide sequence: TGCGCCAGCAGCCCCGGACAAGGCCTAGTGTATGGCTACACCTTC.

The CDR3 is CASSFRDRGHEQYF. For the CDR3, the DNA is TGTGCCAGCAGCTTCCGGGACAGGGGTCACGAGCAGTACTTC. The V and J genes are TRBV5-8 and TRBJ2-7; 10 nucleotides match TRBD1. There are 14 residues in the CDR3. The ends lost 2 bases at V and 5 bases at J; junction bases unmatched: 4. CDR1 is SGHTS and CDR2 is YDEGEE in the germline V gene.